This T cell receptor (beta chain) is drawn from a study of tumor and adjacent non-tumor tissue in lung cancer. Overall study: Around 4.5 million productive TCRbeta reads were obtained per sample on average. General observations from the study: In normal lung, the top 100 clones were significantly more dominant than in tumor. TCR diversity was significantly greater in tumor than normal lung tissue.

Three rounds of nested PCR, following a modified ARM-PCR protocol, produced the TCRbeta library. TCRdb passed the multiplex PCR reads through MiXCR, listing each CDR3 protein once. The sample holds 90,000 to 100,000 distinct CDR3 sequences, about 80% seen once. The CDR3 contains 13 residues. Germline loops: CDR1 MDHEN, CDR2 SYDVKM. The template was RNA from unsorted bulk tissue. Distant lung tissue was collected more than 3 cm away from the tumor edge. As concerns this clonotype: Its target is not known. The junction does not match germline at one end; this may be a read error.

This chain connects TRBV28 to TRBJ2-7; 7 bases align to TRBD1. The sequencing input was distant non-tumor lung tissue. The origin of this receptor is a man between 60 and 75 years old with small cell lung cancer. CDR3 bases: TGTGCTAGCACTTCGGGACAGAACTACGAGCAGTACTTC. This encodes CASTSGQNYEQYF.